These 8 T cell receptor beta chains were all obtained from the same sample, sequenced in a study of T cell responses to AZD1222 COVID-19 vaccine listed by TCRdb under 2021. What the time point label conveys for this sample: baseline before first vaccination. The protocol used for the library was the immunoSEQ multiplex PCR assay. Drawn from immuneACCESS, this table holds only the in-frame rearrangements with V and J called that TCRdb kept. Clones are partly lost; checked studies trace under half to an unresolved V gene and leave the rest unexplained. A total of over 85,000 clones appear in this sample, approximately 90% of them only once. 1.5% to 2% of the sample rests with the top ten. The input for sequencing was peripheral blood, taken on day 0 of AZD1222 vaccination. The receptors derive from an adult in good health.

The chain carries TRBV29-1 and TRBJ1-2; 8 bases agree with TRBD1. Germline V lookup: CDR1 SQVTM, CDR2 ANQGSEA. V lost 5 bases and J lost 4; bases outside the gene matches: 3. The CDR3 totals 12 residues. The CDR3 DNA follows: TGCAGCGTTCCTACAGGGGGCTATGGCTACACCTTC. It is translated as CSVPTGGYGYTF.

The CDR3 sequence: CASKVGNTEAFF. In DNA form, the CDR3 reads TGTGCCAGCAAGGTAGGGAACACTGAAGCTTTCTTT. The rearrangement links TRBV19 to TRBJ1-1; D is ambiguous. Germline V CDR1 and CDR2: LNHDA, SQIVND (reference sequence). This CDR3 is built from 12 residues. The germline V and J ends were trimmed by 9 bases and 1 base, with 9 bases remaining between them.

The V call is TRBV11-3, the J call TRBJ1-5, with D unclear. V shed 9 bases and J shed 2 bases, with 5 bases lying between them. The CDR3 runs to 11 residues. CDR1 and CDR2 (germline): SGHNT, YENEEA. The CDR3 sequence: CARSGNQPQHF. CDR3 nucleotides: TGTGCCAGGAGTGGCAATCAGCCCCAGCATTTT.

The chain has TRBV7-9 and TRBJ1-1; D unresolved. Germline V gene data show CDR1 as SEHNR and CDR2 as FQNEAQ (reference sequence). V was clipped by 3 bases and J by 7 bases, with 6 bases between them. The CDR3 spans 11 residues. CDR3: CASSLIDEAFF. The CDR3 DNA follows: TGTGCCAGCAGCTTGATCGATGAAGCTTTCTTT.

The chain carries TRBV5-1 and TRBJ2-1, with TRBD2 matching 8 bases. Germline V lookup: CDR1 SGHRS, CDR2 YFSETQ. The junction had 3 bases not matched to a gene; V was cut back by 1 base and J by 3 bases. This CDR3 is 15 amino acids long. CDR3 in amino acids: CASSLSGGDYNEQFF. Written as DNA, the CDR3 is TGCGCCAGCAGCTTGTCCGGGGGGGACTACAATGAGCAGTTCTTC.

The rearrangement joins TRBV4-1 to TRBJ2-5, with 8 positions matching TRBD1. Looked up from germline, CDR1 is MGHRA and CDR2 is YSYEKL. Unmatched junction bases numbered 9, after V lost 4 bases and J lost 5 bases. The CDR3 consists of 15 residues. The CDR3, as DNA: TGCGCCAGCAGCCTCGGGACAGGAGACCCGGAGACCCAGTACTTC. It translates to CASSLGTGDPETQYF.

The V and J genes are TRBV11-2 and TRBJ2-7; D is unresolved. The V gene's germline CDR1 is SGHAT and CDR2 FQNNGV. The V end lost 1 base, the J end lost 4 bases, and 14 bases lay between the germline ends. The CDR3 is 15 amino acids. The DNA of the CDR3 is TGTGCCAGCAGCTTAGGAGCTAGTGTTATTTACGAGCAGTACTTC. Protein: CASSLGASVIYEQYF.

Here the CDR3 reads CASSQARNTHYGYTF. Written as DNA, the CDR3 is TGTGCCAGCAGCCAAGCAAGAAACACGCACTATGGCTACACCTTC. The chain joins TRBV14 to TRBJ1-2; D is ambiguous. Trimming took 1 base from V and 3 from J, leaving 12 bases between them. Per germline, CDR1 SGHDN and CDR2 FVKESK. The CDR3 loop spans 15 amino acids.